The 19 T cell receptor beta chains listed next were all sequenced from one sample in a study of T cell responses to AZD1222 COVID-19 vaccine. The protocol was immunoSEQ multiplex PCR, while the TCRdb copy is restricted to in-frame clones and leaves out a portion. The table includes some 96,000 clones, approximately 88% detected once. The sample here was peripheral blood, taken on day 0 of AZD1222 vaccination. Receptor source: an adult in good health.

The chain recombines TRBV3-1 (or the pseudogene TRBV3-2) with TRBJ2-5; TRBD2 aligns across 7 bases. From germline, CDR1 is LGHDT and CDR2 YNNKEL (reference sequence). This CDR3 has 13 residues. After removal of 2 bases from V and 4 bases from J, the junction contained 1 base not matched to a gene. The CDR3 DNA follows: TGTGCCAGCAGCCAACCTAGCGGAGAGACCCAGTACTTC. Translating it yields CASSQPSGETQYF.

J is TRBJ2-3 and V is TRBV18, with TRBD2 matching 8 bases. The V gene's germline CDR1 is KGHSH and CDR2 LQKENI. With V trimmed by 6 bases and J by 0 bases, 11 bases remained unmatched. This CDR3 comprises 17 residues. The CDR3 spells CASSPLAGSSSTDTQYF. The CDR3 DNA follows: TGTGCCAGCTCTCCCCTAGCGGGCTCTTCTAGCACAGATACGCAGTATTTT.

V usage is TRBV7-2 and J usage is TRBJ2-1, with TRBD1 matching 7 bases. This CDR3 has 16 amino acids. Germline assignment: CDR1 SGHTA and CDR2 FQGNSA. After removal of 3 bases from V and 2 bases from J, the junction contained 7 bases not matched to a gene. The CDR3 bases are TGTGCCAGCAGCTTTCAGGGGGATGAAGCCTACAATGAGCAGTTCTTC. Its translation is CASSFQGDEAYNEQFF. Filled out from reference TRBV7-2 and TRBJ2-1, the complete variable domain reads GAGVSQSPSNKVTEKGKDVELRCDPISGHTALYWYRQSLGQGLEFLIYFQGNSAPDKSGLPSDRFSAERTGGSVSTLTIQRTQQEDSAVYLCASSFQGDEAYNEQFFGPGTRLTVL.

This chain links TRBV7-6 with TRBJ1-5; TRBD1 is a possible D gene (5 bases). There are 15 residues in the CDR3. The germline V and J ends were trimmed by 1 base and 7 bases, with 14 bases remaining between them. Germline V gene data show CDR1 as SGHVS and CDR2 as FNYEAQ. This chain's CDR3 is CASSLDPGPGQPQHF. In nucleotides, the CDR3 is TGTGCCAGCAGCTTAGATCCAGGGCCGGGGCAGCCCCAGCATTTT.

This chain uses TRBV4-2 with TRBJ1-5; D remains ambiguous. Trimming took off 2 bases at V and 0 bases at J, with 17 bases between the two ends. The germline gives CDR1 LGHNA, CDR2 YNFKEQ. This CDR3 has 18 residues. CDR3 in DNA: TGTGCCAGCAGCCAAAGGCCTTGGACCTTTAATAGCAATCAGCCCCAGCATTTT. It encodes CASSQRPWTFNSNQPQHF.

The chain links TRBV29-1 to TRBJ2-1, with 7 bases that match TRBD2. The CDR3 covers 11 residues. Germline assignment: CDR1 SQVTM and CDR2 ANQGSEA. The CDR3 loop is CSGDYYNEQFF. In nucleotides, the CDR3 is TGCAGTGGGGACTACTACAATGAGCAGTTCTTC.

V is TRBV4-3 and J is TRBJ2-3, with D possibly matching TRBD1 (5 bases). This CDR3 spans 17 amino acids. V was shortened by 1 base and J by 1 base, with 15 bases between the two germline ends. Per germline, CDR1 LGHNA and CDR2 YSLEER. DNA for the CDR3: TGCGCCAGCAGCCAAGTTTCTCTAGTGGGGCGCACAGATACGCAGTATTTT. This encodes CASSQVSLVGRTDTQYF.

V and J are TRBV6-4 and TRBJ1-1; D gene unclear. Germline V lookup: CDR1 MRHNA, CDR2 SNTAGT. Trimming took 0 bases from V and 10 from J, leaving 12 bases between them. This CDR3 comprises 13 residues. CDR3 amino acids: CASSDSIQGRAFF. The CDR3 region has the DNA TGTGCCAGCAGTGACTCGATTCAAGGGAGAGCTTTCTTT.

The CDR3 loop is CASSPRGTGNTDTQYF. CDR3 nucleotides: TGTGCCAGCAGCCCTCGGGGGACAGGGAACACAGATACGCAGTATTTT. The chain combines TRBV7-7 with TRBJ2-3; TRBD1 agrees at 9 bases. Unmatched junction bases numbered 8, after V lost 5 bases and J lost 2 bases. The germline V gene encodes CDR1 SSHAT and CDR2 FNYEAQ (reference sequence). The CDR3 sequence is 16 residues long.

The J gene is TRBJ2-1, the V gene TRBV6-6; possibly TRBD1 for D (6 bases). Germline values: CDR1 MNHNY, CDR2 SVGAGI (reference sequence). The CDR3 has 14 residues. Trimming removed 6 bases at V and 1 base at J, with 10 bases between. This CDR3 is CASSYRDSYNEQFF. CDR3 in DNA: TGTGCCAGCAGCTACAGGGATTCCTACAATGAGCAGTTCTTC.

This sequence joins TRBV6-4 and TRBJ1-5; the D gene is possibly TRBD1 (6 bases). CDR1 MRHNA and CDR2 SNTAGT come from the germline V gene. The CDR3 sequence is 17 residues long. V was pared by 4 bases and J by 2 bases, with 18 bases between. CDR3 bases: TGTGCCAGCAGTGCACCTTTACAGGGTGATGGCAATCAGCCCCAGCATTTT. Its protein product is CASSAPLQGDGNQPQHF.

The rearrangement uses TRBV19 and TRBJ1-1, with TRBD1 identical over 9 bases. Trimming cost V 7 bases and J 3 bases; bases outside gene matches: 15. The length of the CDR3 is 17 residues. Germline CDR1 and CDR2: LNHDA and SQIVND (reference sequence). CDR3 protein: CASNLQGAMGPDTEAFF. The CDR3, as DNA: TGTGCCAGTAACCTACAGGGGGCGATGGGGCCGGACACTGAAGCTTTCTTT.

The chain recombines TRBV5-6 with TRBJ1-2; the D is unclear. Germline CDR1 is SGHDT and CDR2 is YYEEEE. The CDR3 runs to 16 residues. Deletions cut 0 bases from V and 4 bases from J, with 16 bases between. This chain's CDR3 is CASSLEVRESPYGYTF. The CDR3 bases are TGTGCCAGCAGCTTGGAAGTGCGGGAATCCCCCTATGGCTACACCTTC.

This rearrangement joins TRBV19 to TRBJ2-7; 8 bases are shared with TRBD1. Germline assignment: CDR1 LNHDA and CDR2 SQIVND (reference sequence). V shed 3 bases, J shed 4 bases, and the junction held 2 bases outside the gene matches. The CDR3 covers 13 residues. CDR3 sequence reads: CASSIQGAYEQYF. CDR3 in DNA: TGTGCCAGTAGTATCCAGGGGGCTTACGAGCAGTACTTC.

V and J are TRBV10-3 and TRBJ2-1; D not certain. The CDR3 has 14 amino acids. V was shortened by 3 bases and J by 4 bases, with 10 bases between the two germline ends. Germline lookup yields CDR1 ENHRY and CDR2 SYGVKD. This CDR3 is CAISESGQYNEQFF. CDR3 DNA sequence: TGTGCCATCAGTGAATCTGGTCAGTACAATGAGCAGTTCTTC.

This clone was picked up a small number of times. V usage is TRBV3-1 (or the pseudogene TRBV3-2) and J usage is TRBJ1-4; TRBD1 aligns across 10 bases. Germline CDR1 is LGHDT and CDR2 is YNNKEL (reference sequence). The CDR3 has 14 residues. V was pared by 2 bases and J by 8 bases, with 2 bases of the junction left unmatched. DNA for the CDR3: TGTGCCAGCAGCCAACGGGGACAGGGGGAAAAACTGTTTTTT. Amino acid sequence: CASSQRGQGEKLFF.

The rearrangement uses TRBV27 and TRBJ2-3; D possibly uses TRBD1 or TRBD2 (5 bases each). Trimming took off 6 bases at V and 3 bases at J, with 16 bases between the two ends. Per germline, CDR1 MNHEY and CDR2 SMNVEV (reference sequence). The CDR3 totals 15 residues. CDR3 nucleotides: TGTGCCAGCAGAGAGTTCGAGGGGTGGACAGATACGCAGTATTTT. Translation gives CASREFEGWTDTQYF.

The rearrangement links TRBV19 to TRBJ1-1, with unresolved D. The V end lost 9 bases, the J end lost 3 bases, and 8 bases lay between the germline ends. This CDR3 spans 11 amino acids. CDR1 and CDR2 from the germline V gene are LNHDA and SQIVND (reference sequence). CDR3 coding DNA: TGTGCCAGCCGTGGCGACACTGAAGCTTTCTTT. Translating it yields CASRGDTEAFF.

This chain links TRBV9 with TRBJ2-1; 13 bases line up with TRBD2. CDR3 size: 18 residues. V was clipped by 2 bases and J by 0 bases; unmatched bases: 5. Per the germline V gene, CDR1 is SGDLS and CDR2 is YYNGEE. CDR3 sequence reads: CASSVGLAGRSSYNEQFF. The CDR3 DNA is TGTGCCAGCAGCGTGGGACTAGCGGGACGGAGCTCCTACAATGAGCAGTTCTTC.